The sequence of this T cell receptor (beta chain) was determined in a study of identical twins. This clonotype has a handful of counts. The target antigen is unknown. General study findings and limits: Less excess twin sharing appeared in beta out-of-frame sequences. Low generation-probability sequences were in excess among twin-shared out-of-frame alpha sequences.

In every case, the donor was a healthy Caucasian. V was clipped by 4 bases and J by 6 bases, with 8 bases between them. There are 11 residues in the CDR3. CDR1 is SGHDT, CDR2 YYEEEE, per germline. Template switching added a universal primer site; cDNA carried unique molecular identifiers. TCRdb ran MiXCR on the 5' RACE reads and lists one entry per CDR3 protein. The table has 200,000 to 250,000 distinct CDR3 sequences, roughly a tenth seen once. The receptor was derived from a man aged 50 or older in good health. The rearrangement uses TRBV5-6 and TRBJ2-7; D is unclear. The sample taken for sequencing was memory T cells sorted from blood. DNA for the CDR3: TGTGCCAGCAGCCAAGAGCGCGAGCAGTACTTC. The encoded protein is CASSQEREQYF.